This TCR beta chain was documented in a study of T cells in Graves' hyperthyroidism and ophthalmopathy. Germline V lookup: CDR1 SGHNT, CDR2 YENEEA. This CDR3 is 12 amino acids long. V was cut by 5 bases and J by 8 bases, with 10 bases left in between. Hyperthyroidism patients were newly diagnosed, had disease duration under 2 months, and were aged 18 to 65 years. The investigators amplified TCR beta CDR3 regions from RNA transcripts. RT-PCR in the first round (using the HTBI primer set) targeted the TCR CDR3. TCRdb recomputed calls from the multiplex PCR reads with MiXCR, one row per CDR3 protein. The repertoire holds approximately 400,000 distinct CDR3 sequences, with more than 15% as singletons.

This chain uses TRBV11-3 with TRBJ2-1; tentatively, D is TRBD1 or TRBD2 (5 bases each). The clonotype was recovered from a woman aged 18 to 35 with Graves' hyperthyroidism. The sequencing input was blood. CDR3 bases: TGTGCCAGCAGCCGTGGGGGTGATGAGCAGTTCTTC. It translates to CASSRGGDEQFF.